This record concerns one T cell receptor beta chain sequence. Trimming stripped 5 bases from V and 7 bases from J, with 8 bases between. Germline CDR1 reads SGHAT; CDR2 reads FQNNGV. The CDR3 is 11 amino acids. This specimen belongs to a study of T cell responses to AZD1222 COVID-19 vaccine. Libraries were prepared by immunoSEQ multiplex PCR; TCRdb keeps only in-frame clonotypes and omits some of them. Among some 49,000 clones, approximately 90% were seen once, and the ten largest hold roughly 1.1%. The genes are TRBV11-2 and TRBJ2-5; D uncertain. The source was peripheral blood, collected 28 days after the second AZD1222 dose. The clonotype was recovered from an adult who received the AZD1222 COVID-19 vaccine. CDR3 sequence: CASSKMGTQYF. The CDR3 nucleotides are TGTGCCAGCAGCAAGATGGGGACCCAGTACTTC. The entire variable domain, with the rest obtained from reference TRBV11-2 and TRBJ2-5, is as follows: EAGVAQSPRYKIIEKRQSVAFWCNPISGHATLYWYQQILGQGPKLLIQFQNNGVVDDSQLPKDRFSAERLKGVDSTLKIQPAKLEDSAVYLCASSKMGTQYFGPGTRLLVL.